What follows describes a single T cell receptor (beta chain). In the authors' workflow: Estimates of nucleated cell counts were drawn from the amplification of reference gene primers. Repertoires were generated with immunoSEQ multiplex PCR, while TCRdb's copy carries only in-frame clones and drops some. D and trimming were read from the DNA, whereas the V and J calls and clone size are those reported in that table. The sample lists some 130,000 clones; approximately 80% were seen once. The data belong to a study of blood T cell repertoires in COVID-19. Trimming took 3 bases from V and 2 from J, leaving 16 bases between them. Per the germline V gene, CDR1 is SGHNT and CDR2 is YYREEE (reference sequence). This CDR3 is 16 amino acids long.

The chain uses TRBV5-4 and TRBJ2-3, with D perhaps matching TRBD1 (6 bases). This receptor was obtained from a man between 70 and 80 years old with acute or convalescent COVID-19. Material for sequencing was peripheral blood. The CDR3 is CASSSRQVGTTDTQYF. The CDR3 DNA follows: TGTGCCAGCAGCTCAAGACAGGTCGGCACCACAGATACGCAGTATTTT.